These T cell receptor beta chains were read from a single sample in a study of blood T cell repertoires in COVID-19. The protocol was immunoSEQ multiplex PCR, while the TCRdb copy is restricted to in-frame clones and leaves out a portion. The sample has approximately 280,000 clones; about four fifths are singletons. Sequencing was carried out using PBMCs or T cells enriched from blood (not recorded which). The receptors originated from a man aged 35-49 years who had been exposed to COVID-19. CDR3s include the opening cysteine and the closing phenylalanine or tryptophan. Fields, in order: V gene, clone size, D gene, J gene, CDR3 DNA, CDR3 protein. The D gene is left open where the match is weak. Clone sizes are given selectively: once, few, many, or a class where the clone is expanded.

TRBV6-6	-	TRBD2	TRBJ2-7	TGTGCCAGCGAGCTAGCGGGTTCCTACGAGCAGTACTTC	CASELAGSYEQYF
TRBV10-3	-	-	TRBJ2-2	TGTGCCGTTCTCCCGAGTGCGAACACCGGGGAGCTGTTTTTT	CAVLPSANTGELFF
TRBV27	-	-	TRBJ1-2	TGTGCCAGCAGAAGGGACACTGACTATGGCTACACCTTC	CASRRDTDYGYTF
TRBV6-5	-	TRBD1	TRBJ1-1	TGTGCCAGCAGGACAGGGTTGAACACTGAAGCTTTCTTT	CASRTGLNTEAFF
TRBV5-1	-	-	TRBJ2-1	TGCGCCAGCAGCTTGGCCGTTGGGCCGAATGAGCAGTTCTTC	CASSLAVGPNEQFF
TRBV5-6	-	-	TRBJ1-2	TGTGCCAGCAGCTTGGATGGGCTGGGGACAACAGGGACGAGGCGCTACACCTTC	CASSLDGLGTTGTRRYTF
TRBV11-2	-	TRBD1	TRBJ1-1	TGTGCCAGCAGCCACCCGACAGGGTTCACTGAAGCTTTCTTT	CASSHPTGFTEAFF
TRBV18	-	TRBD1	TRBJ1-1	TGTGCCAGCTCACGAGGACAGGGTGGGACCTTGGCTGAAGCTTTCTTT	CASSRGQGGTLAEAFF
TRBV11-3	-	-	TRBJ1-1	TGTGCCAGCAGCCCCGACAGTTCTGAAGCTTTCTTT	CASSPDSSEAFF
TRBV7-9	-	TRBD1	TRBJ1-2	TGTGCCAGCACCACTCCCTCCAGGGGGGCGCAGGGCTATGGCTACACCTTC	CASTTPSRGAQGYGYTF
TRBV28	-	-	TRBJ1-5	TGTGCCAGCAAAGAGGGAGGTGACCAGCCCCAGCATTTT	CASKEGGDQPQHF
TRBV30	-	TRBD1	TRBJ2-5	TGTGCCTGGAGTCTCGCCGGGACAGGGTTCGGAGAGACCCAGTACTTC	CAWSLAGTGFGETQYF
TRBV20-1	-	TRBD1	TRBJ2-1	TGCAGTGCTAGTCGTCCGGGACAGTCCTACAATGAGCAGTTCTTC	CSASRPGQSYNEQFF
TRBV7-9	-	TRBD2	TRBJ2-7	TGTGCCAGCAATAGCGGGACAACCTACGAGCAGTACTTC	CASNSGTTYEQYF
TRBV11-3	-	-	TRBJ2-2	TGTGCCAGCAGCTTAGGGGCGTGGGCGCTGAACACCGGGGAGCTGTTTTTT	CASSLGAWALNTGELFF
TRBV30	-	TRBD1	TRBJ1-3	TGTGCCTGGGCTAGGACAGGGGGAGAAAACACCATATATTTT	CAWARTGGENTIYF
TRBV11-3	-	-	TRBJ2-1	TGTGCCAGCAGCTTATCAGGCAATGAGCAGTTCTTC	CASSLSGNEQFF
TRBV5-1	-	TRBD1	TRBJ1-2	TGCGCCAGCAGCTTGGGTACGGACAGGGGGCTAGGCTACACCTTC	CASSLGTDRGLGYTF
TRBV13	-	-	TRBJ2-7	TGTGCCAGCAGAGTAACAGGGAACTCGTACGAGCAGTACTTC	CASRVTGNSYEQYF
TRBV7-2	-	-	TRBJ2-2	TGTGCCAGCAGCCCTATAGCGACTAGTATGGCCGGGGAGCTGTTTTTT	CASSPIATSMAGELFF
TRBV10-1	once	-	TRBJ2-4	TGCGCCAGCAGTGCTGCGGTCGTGGACATTCAGTACTTC	CASSAAVVDIQYF
TRBV7-8	-	TRBD2	TRBJ2-3	TGTGCCAGCAGCTTTCAAGCTAGCGGGAGGGGGTACACAGATACGCAGTATTTT	CASSFQASGRGYTDTQYF
TRBV18	-	TRBD1	TRBJ1-2	TGTGCCAGCTCACCTTGGGACAGGAACTATGGCTACACCTTC	CASSPWDRNYGYTF
TRBV5-6	-	-	TRBJ2-2	TGTGCCAGCAGCTTGGGCCCCGGTGTAGTACTCATGAACACCGGGGAGCTGTTTTTT	CASSLGPGVVLMNTGELFF
TRBV7-8	-	-	TRBJ1-3	TGTGCCAGCAGCCCTTCTGGAAACACCATATATTTT	CASSPSGNTIYF
TRBV6-5	-	TRBD2	TRBJ2-7	TGTGCCAGCAGTTACTCTGGACTAGCGGGGCGGGAGCAGTACTTC	CASSYSGLAGREQYF
TRBV27	-	-	TRBJ2-7	TGTGCCAGCAGTTTCCAGGTGCGGGCCCATCCTCCCGAGCAGTACTTC	CASSFQVRAHPPEQYF
TRBV5-1	-	TRBD2	TRBJ2-6	TGCGCCAGCAGCTTGGAAGCGGGAGCTGGGGCCAACGTCCTGACTTTC	CASSLEAGAGANVLTF
TRBV6-5	-	-	TRBJ1-6	TGTGCCAGCCGACAGGTGAATAATTCACCCCTCCACTTT	CASRQVNNSPLHF
TRBV12-5	-	-	TRBJ1-1	TGTGCTAGTGGAAACTACATGAACACTGAAGCTTTCTTT	CASGNYMNTEAFF
TRBV7-3	-	TRBD2	TRBJ2-3	TGTGCCAGCAGCTTAACACGACTAGCGGGTAGCACAGATACGCAGTATTTT	CASSLTRLAGSTDTQYF